The 4 T cell receptor beta chains given below trace back to one sample, sequenced in a study of blood T cell repertoires in COVID-19. The table came from immunoSEQ multiplex PCR; TCRdb's copy has only in-frame clones and leaves some out. The sample has 20,000 to 25,000 clones, about 90% seen once; the top ten hold 5.5% to 7.5%. Source material: peripheral blood. The receptors were gathered from an elderly woman with active COVID-19.

The chain couples TRBV5-4 to TRBJ1-1, with TRBD1 as a possible D gene (5 bases). Trimming pared 3 bases from V and 11 bases from J, leaving 26 bases between. CDR1 and CDR2 (germline): SGHNT, YYREEE (reference sequence). CDR3 length: 16 amino acids. As DNA, the CDR3 is TGTGCCAGCAGCTATGGGCCGGGCGACAGACTGAATTCGGCTTTCTTT. Residues: CASSYGPGDRLNSAFF.

The V call is TRBV19, the J call TRBJ2-3, with a possible D match to TRBD1 (6 bases). Germline V gene sequence: CDR1 LNHDA, CDR2 SQIVND (reference sequence). V gave up 5 bases and J gave up 7 bases, with 16 bases separating them. The length of the CDR3 is 14 residues. For the CDR3, the DNA is TGTGCCAGTAGTGTCTCGACAGGTGGGAATACGCAGTATTTT. It yields the protein CASSVSTGGNTQYF.

This rearrangement joins TRBV5-1 to TRBJ2-1; D unclear. There are 15 residues in the CDR3. Per the germline V gene, CDR1 is SGHRS and CDR2 is YFSETQ. Deletions cut 2 bases from V and 0 bases from J, with 9 bases between. The CDR3, as DNA: TGCGCCAGCAGCTTTCAGTTCCTCTCCTACAATGAGCAGTTCTTC. It specifies CASSFQFLSYNEQFF.

The chain couples TRBV19 to TRBJ1-1; D is unresolved. This CDR3 is 14 amino acids long. The germline V gene encodes CDR1 LNHDA and CDR2 SQIVND (reference sequence). Trimming pared 5 bases from V and 1 base from J, leaving 11 bases between. The DNA of the CDR3 is TGTGCCAGTAGTTTCCCGATGGCGAACACTGAAGCTTTCTTT. It specifies CASSFPMANTEAFF.